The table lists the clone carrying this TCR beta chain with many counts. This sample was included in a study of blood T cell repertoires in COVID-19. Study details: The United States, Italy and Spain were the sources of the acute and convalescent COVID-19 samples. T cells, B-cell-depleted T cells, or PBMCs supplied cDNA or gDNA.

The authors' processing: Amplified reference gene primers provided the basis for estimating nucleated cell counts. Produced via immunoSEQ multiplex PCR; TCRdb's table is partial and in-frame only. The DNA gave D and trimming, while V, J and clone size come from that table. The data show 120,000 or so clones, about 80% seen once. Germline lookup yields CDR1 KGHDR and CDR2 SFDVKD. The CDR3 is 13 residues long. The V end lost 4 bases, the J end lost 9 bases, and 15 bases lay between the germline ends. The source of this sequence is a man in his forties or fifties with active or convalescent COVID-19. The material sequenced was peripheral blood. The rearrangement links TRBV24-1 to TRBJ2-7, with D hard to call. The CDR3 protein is CATSDLERQGQYF. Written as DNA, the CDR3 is TGTGCCACCAGTGACTTAGAAAGACAAGGGCAGTACTTC.